The rows below give T cell receptor beta chains drawn from one sample of a study of cytomegalovirus exposure and HLA in healthy donors. Measured with immunoSEQ multiplex PCR; TCRdb has only the in-frame clones, and not every one. The sample shows approximately 100,000 clones, 70% to 80% of them seen only once. Sequenced material: PBMCs. The receptors shown here come from a woman between 35 and 50 years old in good health and CMV-seronegative. The CDR3 runs from the conserved cysteine through the conserved F or W. The D gene is left open where the match is weak. Expanded clones are given a class, and other clones once, few, many or no size at all.

d_gene	v_gene	j_gene	abundance	CDR3aa	CDR3nt
.	TRBV28	TRBJ1-5	.	CASRGGGGRNQPQHF	TGTGCCAGCAGGGGGGGAGGGGGAAGAAATCAGCCCCAGCATTTT
TRBD1	TRBV19	TRBJ1-1	.	CASSVWTGRPEAFF	TGTGCCAGTAGTGTGTGGACAGGAAGACCTGAAGCTTTCTTT
.	TRBV4-3	TRBJ1-3	.	CASSQDDKDTIYF	TGCGCCAGCAGCCAAGATGACAAGGACACCATATATTTT
.	TRBV7-2	TRBJ2-7	.	CASSTMVSYEQYF	TGTGCCAGCAGCACTATGGTTTCCTACGAGCAGTACTTC
.	TRBV28	TRBJ1-5	.	CASSPPVEPQHF	TGTGCCAGCAGTCCCCCGGTGGAGCCCCAGCATTTT
.	TRBV27	TRBJ1-1	once	CASTPGSGGTEAFF	TGTGCCAGCACCCCTGGTTCAGGAGGCACTGAAGCTTTCTTT
TRBD1	TRBV7-2	TRBJ1-5	.	CASSLSSGGNQPQHF	TGTGCCAGCAGCTTAAGTTCAGGGGGCAACCAGCCCCAGCATTTT
.	TRBV7-9	TRBJ1-1	few	CASSAGTEAFF	TGTGCCAGCAGCGCCGGTACTGAAGCTTTCTTT
.	TRBV9	TRBJ2-1	.	CASSVEIAVSDEQFF	TGTGCCAGCAGCGTAGAAATAGCAGTCAGTGATGAGCAGTTCTTC
.	TRBV10-1	TRBJ1-1	few	CASSEPDTGTCPMNTEAFF	TGCGCCAGCAGTGAGCCCGATACGGGGACATGCCCTATGAACACTGAAGCTTTCTTT
TRBD1	TRBV6-5	TRBJ1-2	.	CASSRPGIGTGHYTF	TGTGCCAGCAGCCGACCTGGGATCGGGACAGGGCACTACACCTTC
TRBD1	TRBV7-2	TRBJ2-1	.	CASSFMGQYNEQFF	TGTGCCAGCAGCTTTATGGGACAGTACAATGAGCAGTTCTTC
.	TRBV7-6	TRBJ2-7	.	CASSLAEGRYEQYF	TGTGCCAGCAGCTTAGCGGAGGGGAGGTACGAGCAGTACTTC
TRBD2	TRBV7-2	TRBJ2-3	.	CASSSRAGLAGDTDTQYF	TGTGCCAGCAGCTCGAGAGCCGGACTAGCGGGGGACACAGATACGCAGTATTTT
TRBD1	TRBV6-6	TRBJ2-7	.	CASRTGDSYEQYF	TGTGCCAGCAGAACAGGGGACTCCTACGAGCAGTACTTC